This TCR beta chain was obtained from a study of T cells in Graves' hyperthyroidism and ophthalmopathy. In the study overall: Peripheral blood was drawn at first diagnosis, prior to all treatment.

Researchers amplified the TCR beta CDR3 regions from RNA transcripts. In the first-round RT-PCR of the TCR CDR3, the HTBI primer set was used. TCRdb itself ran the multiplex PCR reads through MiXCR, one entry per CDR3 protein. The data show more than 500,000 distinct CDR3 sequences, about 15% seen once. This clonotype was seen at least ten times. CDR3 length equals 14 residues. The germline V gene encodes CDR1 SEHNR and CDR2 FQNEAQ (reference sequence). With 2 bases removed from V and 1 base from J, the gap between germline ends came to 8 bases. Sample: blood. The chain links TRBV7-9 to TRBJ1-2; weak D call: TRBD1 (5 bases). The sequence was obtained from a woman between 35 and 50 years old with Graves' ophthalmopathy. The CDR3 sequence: CASSLLGVNYGYTF. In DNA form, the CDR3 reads TGTGCCAGCAGCTTATTGGGGGTTAACTATGGCTACACCTTC.